This T cell receptor (beta chain) emerged from a study of T cells after yellow fever vaccination. In the case of this clonotype: Its matching antigen is unknown.

With V trimmed by 9 bases and J by 7 bases, 3 bases remained unmatched. This CDR3 has 12 residues. CDR1 is MDHEN, CDR2 SYDVKM, per germline. Points from the study as a whole: Peaking faster, on day 5 versus 15, the secondary response was nonetheless weaker. Reappearing after the booster were most of the clones from primary vaccination (almost 97% CD4, 88% CD8).

They built TCR cDNA with 5'RACE template switching, a step that put in a universal primer site and UMIs. TCRdb passed the 5' RACE reads through MiXCR, listing each CDR3 protein once. Among a few hundred thousand distinct CDR3 sequences listed, around an eighth were seen once. The sequence came from a man between 18 and 29 years old who received the YFV17D yellow fever vaccine. The chain has TRBV28 and TRBJ1-4, with 9 bases that match TRBD1. This specimen was CD4+ T cells sorted from PBMCs, taken 15 days after the yellow fever booster vaccination. The CDR3, as DNA: TGTGCCAGTGGGACAGGGAGTGAAAAACTGTTTTTT. Translation gives CASGTGSEKLFF.